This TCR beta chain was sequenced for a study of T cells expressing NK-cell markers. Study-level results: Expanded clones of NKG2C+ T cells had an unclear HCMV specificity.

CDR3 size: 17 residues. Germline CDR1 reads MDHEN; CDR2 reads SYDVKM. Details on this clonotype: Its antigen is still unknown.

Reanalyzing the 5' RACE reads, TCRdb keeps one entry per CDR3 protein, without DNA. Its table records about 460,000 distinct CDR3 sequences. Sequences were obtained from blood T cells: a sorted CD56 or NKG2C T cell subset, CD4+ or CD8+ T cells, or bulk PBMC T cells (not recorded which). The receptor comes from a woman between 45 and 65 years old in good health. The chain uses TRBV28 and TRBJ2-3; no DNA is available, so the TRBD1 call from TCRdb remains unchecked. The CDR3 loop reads CASSPRTGGILWDTQYF.